Listed below are T cell receptor beta chains from one sample, sequenced in a study of molecular identifiers for immune sequencing clone quantification. MiXCR was run by TCRdb on the PCR reads, yielding one entry per CDR3 protein. The sample has about 63,000 distinct CDR3 sequences; about 19% are singletons. The sample consisted of naive CD8+ T cells from blood, with Jurkat cell RNA spiked in. These receptors were taken from a human donor in good health. Some libraries in this study had Jurkat cell RNA spiked in. The CDR3 runs from the conserved cysteine through the conserved F or W. The D gene is left open where the match is weak. Rows give clone size only sometimes, using once, few, many, or a class for an expanded clone.

NA,TRBJ1-2,many,TRBV7-2,CASTQSGGIYGYTF,TGTGCCAGCACCCAAAGCGGGGGAATCTATGGCTACACCTTC
TRBD1,TRBJ1-4,many,TRBV28,CASTPEQGWTNEKLFF,TGTGCCAGCACCCCCGAACAGGGGTGGACTAATGAAAAACTGTTTTTT
TRBD1,TRBJ1-4,many,TRBV27,CASSMTGVGEKLFF,TGTGCCAGCAGTATGACAGGGGTCGGTGAAAAACTGTTTTTT
NA,TRBJ2-2,NA,TRBV21-1,CASSMRRRGDTGELFF,TGTGCCAGCAGCATGAGAAGGAGGGGAGACACCGGGGAGCTGTTTTTT
NA,TRBJ1-5,many,TRBV6-2/TRBV6-3,CASSYSIRSQAQLYSNQPQHF,TGTGCCAGCAGTTACTCGATCCGGAGTCAGGCCCAATTATACAGCAATCAGCCCCAGCATTTT
NA,TRBJ2-7,NA,TRBV10-3,CAMGGASSYEQYF,TGTGCCATGGGGGGGGCGAGCTCCTACGAGCAGTACTTC
TRBD2,TRBJ2-3,many,TRBV7-9,CASSLFVAGPTDTQYF,TGTGCCAGCAGCTTATTTGTAGCGGGACCCACAGATACGCAGTATTTT
TRBD2,TRBJ2-1,few,TRBV20-1,CSASFSGEYNEQFF,TGCAGTGCTAGTTTTAGCGGGGAGTACAATGAGCAGTTCTTC
TRBD1,TRBJ1-5,many,TRBV4-1,CASSQEGQLNQPQHF,TGCGCCAGCAGCCAAGAGGGACAGCTCAATCAGCCCCAGCATTTT
NA,TRBJ2-7,many,TRBV28,CASTQVGDNSYEQYF,TGTGCCAGCACCCAGGTTGGGGACAACTCCTACGAGCAGTACTTC
TRBD1,TRBJ1-1,many,TRBV6-1,CASSREQGAFSEAFF,TGTGCCAGCAGTAGGGAACAGGGGGCGTTTTCTGAAGCTTTCTTT
NA,TRBJ2-5,many,TRBV15,CATSRVAETQYF,TGTGCCACCAGCAGAGTTGCGGAGACCCAGTACTTC
NA,TRBJ2-5,many,TRBV20-1,CSAEGLTQETQYF,TGCAGTGCAGAGGGACTTACCCAAGAGACCCAGTACTTC
TRBD2,TRBJ2-6,many,TRBV11-2,CASLGGLAGLAGANVLTF,TGTGCCAGCTTGGGGGGACTAGCGGGATTAGCTGGGGCCAACGTCCTGACTTTC
NA,TRBJ1-5,many,TRBV7-9,CASSHQNQPQHF,TGTGCCAGCAGCCACCAGAATCAGCCCCAGCATTTT
NA,TRBJ2-3,many,TRBV4-1,CASSHEPGDGTDTQYF,TGCGCCAGCAGCCACGAGCCGGGGGACGGCACAGATACGCAGTATTTT
NA,TRBJ2-1,few,TRBV27,CARDYPYNEQFF,TGTGCCAGGGACTACCCCTACAATGAGCAGTTCTTC
NA,TRBJ1-5,many,TRBV6-6,CASSPTPLWPQHF,TGTGCCAGCAGTCCTACTCCCCTCTGGCCCCAGCATTTT
NA,TRBJ1-6,few,TRBV28,CASVGGAYNSPLHF,TGTGCCAGCGTTGGGGGCGCATATAATTCACCCCTCCACTTT
NA,TRBJ1-1,many,TRBV4-1,CASSQGQGPVTEAFF,TGCGCCAGCAGCCAAGGGCAAGGCCCCGTTACTGAAGCTTTCTTT
NA,TRBJ2-2,NA,TRBV30,CAWDHSTGELFF,TGTGCCTGGGACCACAGCACCGGGGAGCTGTTTTTT
NA,TRBJ2-1,NA,TRBV4-2,CASSRWVQSSYNEQFF,TGTGCCAGCAGCCGATGGGTACAATCCTCCTACAATGAGCAGTTCTTC
TRBD1,TRBJ2-5,many,TRBV7-9,CASSLPTGPETQYF,TGTGCCAGCAGCCTACCGACAGGGCCAGAGACCCAGTACTTC
NA,TRBJ1-1,many,TRBV9,CASSVVPRDGTEAFF,TGTGCCAGCAGCGTAGTACCCCGGGACGGCACAGAAGCTTTCTTT
NA,TRBJ1-1,many,TRBV12-5,CASGSGVNTEAFF,TGTGCTAGTGGTTCCGGGGTGAACACTGAAGCTTTCTTT
TRBD2,TRBJ2-3,many,TRBV7-2,CASSYKIAGVRDTQYF,TGTGCCAGCAGCTACAAGATAGCGGGAGTCAGAGATACGCAGTATTTT
NA,TRBJ1-5,many,TRBV6-5,CASRPSRDQPQHF,TGTGCCAGCAGGCCTTCCAGGGATCAGCCCCAGCATTTT
TRBD2,TRBJ2-7,many,TRBV4-1,CASSPLVVAGSQEQYF,TGCGCCAGCAGCCCCCTAGTGGTAGCGGGATCCCAGGAGCAGTACTTC
NA,TRBJ1-6,few,TRBV6-2/TRBV6-3,CASGDDPEQGWVYNSPLHF,TGTGCCAGCGGAGACGATCCAGAGCAGGGATGGGTATATAATTCACCCCTCCACTTT
TRBD1,TRBJ1-1,many,TRBV19,CASSIIRGTEAFF,TGTGCCAGTAGTATCATCAGGGGGACTGAAGCTTTCTTT
TRBD2,TRBJ2-1,many,TRBV7-6,CASSLARGTSGRAHYNEQFF,TGTGCCAGCAGCTTAGCGCGGGGGACTAGCGGGAGGGCCCACTACAATGAGCAGTTCTTC
NA,TRBJ2-3,many,TRBV7-9,CASSADWSTDTQYF,TGTGCCAGCAGCGCGGACTGGTCCACAGATACGCAGTATTTT
NA,TRBJ2-7,many,TRBV11-1,CASSLTPTYEQYF,TGTGCCAGCAGCTTGACCCCCACCTACGAGCAGTACTTC
NA,TRBJ2-3,many,TRBV10-3,CAISESSLAGQVDTQYF,TGTGCCATCAGTGAGTCGAGCCTAGCGGGACAGGTAGATACGCAGTATTTT
NA,TRBJ2-3,medium-sized,TRBV10-3,CAISAASTDTQYF,TGTGCCATCAGTGCGGCTAGCACAGATACGCAGTATTTT
TRBD2,TRBJ2-7,NA,TRBV19,CASSTREGYEQYF,TGTGCCAGTAGTACGCGGGAGGGTTACGAGCAGTACTTC
NA,TRBJ2-1,many,TRBV27,CASSLLVGDEQFF,TGTGCCAGCAGTTTATTGGTTGGAGATGAGCAGTTCTTC
TRBD1,TRBJ1-5,many,TRBV12-3/TRBV12-4,CASSLVGTGHQPQHF,TGTGCCAGCAGTTTAGTTGGGACAGGCCATCAGCCCCAGCATTTT
NA,TRBJ2-7,many,TRBV11-2,CASGGPQGTYEQYF,TGTGCCAGTGGGGGGCCGCAGGGGACCTACGAGCAGTACTTC
NA,TRBJ2-1,many,TRBV7-9,CASSLSVAGRGRTTDEQFF,TGTGCCAGCAGCTTAAGTGTGGCGGGGAGAGGCAGGACCACGGATGAGCAGTTCTTC
NA,TRBJ2-4,NA,TRBV28,CASRPTGEGAKNIQYF,TGTGCCAGCAGACCTACAGGAGAAGGGGCCAAAAACATTCAGTACTTC
TRBD2,TRBJ2-1,NA,TRBV19,CASSPLASGTHGEQFF,TGTGCCAGTAGTCCCCTGGCTAGCGGCACCCATGGGGAGCAGTTCTTC
TRBD2,TRBJ2-3,many,TRBV7-9,CASSAPLAGASTDTQYF,TGTGCCAGCAGCGCTCCGCTAGCGGGAGCAAGCACAGATACGCAGTATTTT
NA,TRBJ1-5,many,TRBV27,CASSLRGSEEPQHF,TGTGCCAGCAGTTTAAGGGGGTCGGAGGAGCCCCAGCATTTT
NA,TRBJ2-1,many,TRBV7-9,CASSSPSEPYNEQFF,TGTGCCAGCAGCTCACCTAGCGAGCCTTACAATGAGCAGTTCTTC
TRBD1,TRBJ2-7,NA,TRBV27,CASSLSGGPIYEQYF,TGTGCCAGCAGTTTATCAGGGGGCCCAATCTACGAGCAGTACTTC
NA,TRBJ2-5,many,TRBV7-9,CASSLTQHLSETQYF,TGTGCCAGCAGCCTAACCCAACACCTCAGCGAGACCCAGTACTTC
TRBD2,TRBJ2-5,many,TRBV6-2/TRBV6-3,CASSSSSGAPEETQYF,TGTGCCAGCAGTTCCTCTAGCGGAGCCCCCGAAGAGACCCAGTACTTC
TRBD2,TRBJ2-1,once,TRBV6-5,CASSRPAGEPLSSYNEQFF,TGTGCCAGCAGTCGACCAGCGGGAGAGCCATTAAGCTCCTACAATGAGCAGTTCTTC
TRBD1,TRBJ2-2,many,TRBV7-9,CASSSGQGINTGELFF,TGTGCCAGCAGCTCCGGACAGGGGATAAACACCGGGGAGCTGTTTTTT
TRBD2,TRBJ2-1,few,TRBV18,CASSPWASGNVEQFF,TGTGCCAGCTCACCGTGGGCTAGCGGGAACGTGGAGCAGTTCTTC
TRBD2,TRBJ2-1,many,TRBV11-2,CASRGTSGFNEQFF,TGTGCCAGCAGGGGGACTAGCGGGTTCAATGAGCAGTTCTTC
NA,TRBJ1-5,NA,TRBV6-1,CASSDLAESTDTQHF,TGTGCCAGCAGTGACCTGGCGGAGAGCACAGATACGCAGCATTTT
NA,TRBJ2-7,few,TRBV25-1,CASSSHRAEQYF,TGTGCCAGCAGTTCCCACAGGGCCGAGCAGTACTTC
NA,TRBJ2-2,NA,TRBV7-9,CASSHGSNTGELFF,TGTGCCAGCAGCCACGGCTCGAACACCGGGGAGCTGTTTTTT
TRBD2,TRBJ2-7,many,TRBV9,CASSVVAGGPYEQYF,TGTGCCAGCAGCGTAGTTGCGGGAGGGCCCTACGAGCAGTACTTC
TRBD2,TRBJ2-1,many,TRBV27,CASMGLGFYNEQFF,TGTGCCAGCATGGGACTAGGGTTTTACAATGAGCAGTTCTTC
TRBD1,TRBJ2-4,NA,TRBV11-2,CASSHERSPGQGENLVAKNIQYF,TGTGCCAGCAGCCATGAAAGGAGTCCGGGACAGGGGGAGAACCTCGTAGCCAAAAACATTCAGTACTTC
NA,TRBJ1-2,NA,TRBV2,CASSEATGRDGYTF,TGTGCCAGCAGTGAAGCTACAGGACGAGATGGCTACACCTTC
NA,TRBJ1-1,NA,TRBV28,CASSHSVIEAFF,TGTGCCAGCAGCCACAGCGTTATTGAAGCTTTCTTT